The clone carrying this T cell receptor (beta chain) was detected a few times. Its target is not known. CD4+CD45RO+CD25- cells were isolated as memory CD4+ T cells. After constant-region reverse-primer amplification, full-length variable regions underwent semi-nested PCR with Nested Universal Primer A. TCRdb reprocessed the 5' RACE reads via MiXCR and lists one record per CDR3 protein. The data contain thousands of distinct CDR3 sequences, roughly 50% of them singletons. Notes on the study in general: Greatest tumor Treg TCR overlap was with tumor naive CD4+ cells. Tumor memory CD4+ T cell TCR gene usage clustered with blood and lymph node memory CD4+ cells and lymph node naive CD4+ cells.

Sequencing was carried out using memory CD4+ T cells sorted from a lymph node. Subset denoted: memory CD4+ T cells, CD4+CD45RO+CD25-. This clonotype originated in a female donor with breast cancer.

CDR3 sequence: CASSFMRNTEAFF. The CDR3, as DNA: TGTGCCAGCAGTTTCATGAGGAACACTGAAGCTTTCTTT. The J gene is TRBJ1-1, the V gene TRBV27; no clear D gene. Trimming left V 3 bases short and J 1 base short, with 6 bases between. Germline loops: CDR1 MNHEY, CDR2 SMNVEV (reference sequence). This CDR3 contains 13 residues.